The sequence of this TCR beta chain was determined in a study of identical twins. Notes on the study in general: Compared with unrelated sharing, twin-shared out-of-frame alpha sequences had more low-probability sequences.

Of note for this clonotype: The antigen remains unidentified.

A universal primer site came from template switching; cDNA carried unique molecular identifiers. One entry per CDR3 protein results from TCRdb running MiXCR on the 5' RACE reads. The sample lists 400,000 to 550,000 distinct CDR3 sequences; 20% to 25% were seen once. Germline V gene sequence: CDR1 DFQATT, CDR2 SNEGSKA (reference sequence). This CDR3 spans 15 amino acids. V lost 0 bases and J 5 bases, leaving 14 bases between the germline ends. These data were also filed under a second study, of T cells expressing NK-cell markers. That paper adds: Repertoire data for TCR beta were derived from sorted T cells (CD3+CD56+NKG2C+, CD3+CD56+NKG2C- and CD3+CD56-NKG2C+). HCMV seropositivity characterized seven of the eight sequenced donors, and seronegativity one.

The sample consisted of CD4+ T cells sorted from blood. This clonotype originated in a woman between 18 and 30 years old in good health. V gene TRBV20-1 combines with J gene TRBJ2-1; maybe TRBD1 (5 bases). CDR3 sequence (DNA): TGCAGTGCTAGAGAGCCCACCGGACAAGACAATGAGCAGTTCTTC. This gives the protein CSAREPTGQDNEQFF.